This TCR beta chain came from a study of blood T cell repertoires in COVID-19. In the source study's methods: Amplified reference gene primers provided the basis for estimating nucleated cell counts. TCRdb keeps only in-frame clones here, not all; method: immunoSEQ multiplex PCR. The D gene and trimming were derived from the DNA, and the V and J assignments and clone size from that table. This table has under 140,000 clones, 80% to 90% appearing once. Trimming took 2 bases from V and 2 from J; bases not matched to a gene: 5. Looked up from germline, CDR1 is MNHEY and CDR2 is SVGEGT. This CDR3 region has 17 residues.

The receptor comes from a woman in her fifties or sixties with acute or convalescent COVID-19. The chain uses TRBV6-2 or TRBV6-3 and TRBJ1-6, with TRBD1 matching over 8 bases. The material sequenced was peripheral blood. The CDR3 region is CASSYQGASTYNSPLHF. CDR3 coding DNA: TGTGCCAGCAGTTACCAGGGGGCGTCTACCTATAATTCACCCCTCCACTTT.